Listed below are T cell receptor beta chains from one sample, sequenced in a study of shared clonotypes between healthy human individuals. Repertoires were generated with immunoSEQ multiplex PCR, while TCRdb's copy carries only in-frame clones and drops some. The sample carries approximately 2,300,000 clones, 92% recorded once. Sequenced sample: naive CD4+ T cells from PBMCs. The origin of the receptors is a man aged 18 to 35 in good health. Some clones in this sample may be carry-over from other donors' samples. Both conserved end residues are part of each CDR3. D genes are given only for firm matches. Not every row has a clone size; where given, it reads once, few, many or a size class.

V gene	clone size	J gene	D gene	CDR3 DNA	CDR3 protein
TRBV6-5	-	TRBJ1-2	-	TGTGCCAGCAGTTCGGGCCCGGCGTATGGCTACACCTTC	CASSSGPAYGYTF
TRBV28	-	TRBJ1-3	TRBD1	TGTGCCAGCACCCTCTCACAGGGGACTGGAAACACCATATATTTT	CASTLSQGTGNTIYF
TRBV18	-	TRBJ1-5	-	TGTGCCAGCTCACCAATGGCAAAAAATCAGCCCCAGCATTTT	CASSPMAKNQPQHF
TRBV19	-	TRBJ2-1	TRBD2	TGTGCCAGTAGTGTTAGCGGGACCTACAATGAGCAGTTCTTC	CASSVSGTYNEQFF
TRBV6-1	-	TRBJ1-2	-	TGTGCCAGCATGAGGAACTATGGCTACACCTTC	CASMRNYGYTF
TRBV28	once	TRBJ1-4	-	TGTGCCAGCAGTTTACCGGGGCTGCCTGAAAAACTGTTTTTT	CASSLPGLPEKLFF
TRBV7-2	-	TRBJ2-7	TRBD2	TGTGCCAGCAGCCCTCTAGGGACTAGCTTGGGCGAGCAGTACTTC	CASSPLGTSLGEQYF
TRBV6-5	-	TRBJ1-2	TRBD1	TGTGCCAGCAGCCTGGACAGGGGATATGGCTACACCTTC	CASSLDRGYGYTF
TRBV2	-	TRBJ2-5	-	TGTGCCAGCAGCCTCTACCCGGTCAAGGTTTCAGAGACCCAGTACTTC	CASSLYPVKVSETQYF
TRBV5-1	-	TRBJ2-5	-	TGCGCCAGCAGCTTGGATCCCCGGGAAGAGACCCAGTACTTC	CASSLDPREETQYF
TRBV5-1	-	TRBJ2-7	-	TGCGCCAGCAGCAGGGGTCTTGGTGTGGATTCCTACGAGCAGTACTTC	CASSRGLGVDSYEQYF
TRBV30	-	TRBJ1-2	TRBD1	TGTGCCTGGAGTGCGGTAGACAGGGGTGGTGGCTACACCTTC	CAWSAVDRGGGYTF
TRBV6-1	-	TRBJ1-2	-	TGTGCCAGCAGTGCCCCGGACTGGAGGGAAGGCTACACCTTC	CASSAPDWREGYTF
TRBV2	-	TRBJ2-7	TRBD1	TGTGCCAGCACAAGACAGGGGCGGGACGAGCAGTACTTC	CASTRQGRDEQYF
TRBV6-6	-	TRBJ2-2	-	TGTGCCAGCATGGAGAGAAACACCGGGGAGCTGTTTTTT	CASMERNTGELFF
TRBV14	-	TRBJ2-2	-	TGTGCCAGCAGCCAAGAATCCCGGTCCGGGGAGCTGTTTTTT	CASSQESRSGELFF
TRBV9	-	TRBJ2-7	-	TGTGCCAGCAGCCCCCTCCCAGTATCCTACGAGCAGTACTTC	CASSPLPVSYEQYF
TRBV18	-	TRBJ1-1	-	TGTGCCAGCTCATCGATAGGGGGTAGTGACACTGAAGCTTTCTTT	CASSSIGGSDTEAFF
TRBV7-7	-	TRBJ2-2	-	TGTGCCAGCAGCTACAGGGTCCCCGGGGAGCTGTTTTTT	CASSYRVPGELFF
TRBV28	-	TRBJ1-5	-	TGTGCCAGCACCGCGGGGACTTTGGTACAGCCCCAGCATTTT	CASTAGTLVQPQHF
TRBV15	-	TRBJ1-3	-	TGTGCCACCAGCGGTAGAACGGTTGGAAACACCATATATTTT	CATSGRTVGNTIYF
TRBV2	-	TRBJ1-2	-	TGTGCCAGCAGTGAAGCGGACACACTTTATGGCTACACCTTC	CASSEADTLYGYTF
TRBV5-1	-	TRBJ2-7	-	TGCGCCAGCAGCTTCGGGACAAGTCCTTTTTCCTACGAGCAGTACTTC	CASSFGTSPFSYEQYF
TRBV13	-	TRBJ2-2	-	TGTGCCAGCAGCTACCGGCCAGCCATCGGCCCCATCACCGGGGAGCTGTTTTTT	CASSYRPAIGPITGELFF
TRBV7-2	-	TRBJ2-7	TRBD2	TGTGCCAGCAGCCGGGGACTAGCGGGAGGGAACGAGCAGTACTTC	CASSRGLAGGNEQYF
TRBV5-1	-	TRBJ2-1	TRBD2	TGCGCCAGCCTCCCGACTAGCGGGGTCTCCTACAATGAGCAGTTCTTC	CASLPTSGVSYNEQFF
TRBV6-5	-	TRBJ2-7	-	TGTGCCACCAGCCGGGGGGCGAGCTCCTACGAGCAGTACTTC	CATSRGASSYEQYF
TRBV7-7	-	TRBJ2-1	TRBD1	TGTGCCAGCAGCCCAGACAGGGCACGTGAGCAGTTCTTC	CASSPDRAREQFF
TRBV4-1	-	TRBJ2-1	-	TGCGCCAGCAGCCCCCCCTCCCTGGGCCTTAACAATGAGCAGTTCTTC	CASSPPSLGLNNEQFF
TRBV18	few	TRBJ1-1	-	TGTGCCAGCTCACCTGAGCCCGGGTCCACTGAAGCTTTCTTT	CASSPEPGSTEAFF
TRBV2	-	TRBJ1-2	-	TGTGCCAGCAGTGCGGCGCCTCTGGCAGGCTACACCTTC	CASSAAPLAGYTF
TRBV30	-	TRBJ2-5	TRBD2	TGTGCCTGGAGTATCCAAGCGGGAGTTGGAGAGACCCAGTACTTC	CAWSIQAGVGETQYF
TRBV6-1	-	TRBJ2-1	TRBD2	TGTGCCAGCATCCGGGGACTAGGGTCCTACAATGAGCAGTTCTTC	CASIRGLGSYNEQFF
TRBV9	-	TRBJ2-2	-	TGTGCCAGCAGCCCGAGAGGGGGTGGGGCCGGGGAGCTGTTTTTT	CASSPRGGGAGELFF
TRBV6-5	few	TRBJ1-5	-	TGTGCCAGCAGTTACGTCCAGGGAAGTCAGCCCCAGCATTTT	CASSYVQGSQPQHF
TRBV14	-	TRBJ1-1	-	TGTGCCAGCAGCCAAGAATGGGGCAACATGAACACTGAAGCTTTCTTT	CASSQEWGNMNTEAFF
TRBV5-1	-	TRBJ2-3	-	TGCGCCAGCAGCCCGGCAGACTTATCGCGCACAGATACGCAGTATTTT	CASSPADLSRTDTQYF
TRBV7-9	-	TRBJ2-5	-	TGTGCCAGCAGCTTAGTTGGCGCGGCCCAGTACTTC	CASSLVGAAQYF
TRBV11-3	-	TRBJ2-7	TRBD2	TGTGCCAGCAGCATCGGGACTAGCGGAATCTACGAGCAGTACTTC	CASSIGTSGIYEQYF